This record concerns one TCR beta chain sequence. CDR1 is SGHVS and CDR2 is FNYEAQ in the germline V gene. CDR3 length: 16 amino acids. Germline trimming cut 5 bases from V and 2 bases from J; bases unmatched to any gene: 6. Profiled with immunoSEQ multiplex PCR; TCRdb holds only in-frame clones, not every one. The sample has 700,000 to 750,000 clones, approximately 85% seen once; the top ten hold roughly 0.01%. These data come from a study of shared T cell receptors in the human thymus. These records were also assigned to another study, of human thymus T cells. As that study records: It was healthy Finnish infants having corrective surgery for congenital heart defects who were the donors. Thymus tissue was removed during corrective cardiac surgery. Biased V and J segment usage appeared in thymus and peripheral blood.

This TCR derives from a girl less than two years old with a congenital heart defect. Source material: thymocytes. The genes are TRBV7-6 and TRBJ2-2; 9 nucleotides line up with TRBD2. Here the CDR3 DNA reads TGTGCCAGCAGCGCTGGACTAGCGCTAAACACCGGGGAGCTGTTTTTT. This codes for CASSAGLALNTGELFF.